Following are 8 T cell receptor beta chains from one sample sequenced in a study of T cells in Graves' hyperthyroidism and ophthalmopathy. The CDR3 regions of TCR beta were amplified from RNA transcripts. Carried out on the TCR CDR3, a first-round RT-PCR used the HTBI primer set. TCRdb re-called the multiplex PCR reads with MiXCR, one entry per CDR3 protein. The sample shows around 600,000 distinct CDR3 sequences, about 45% of them seen only once. Material for sequencing was peripheral blood or thyroid tissue (not recorded which). The receptors here all came from an adult man with Graves' disease, either hyperthyroidism or ophthalmopathy (not recorded which).

The table lists this clonotype with many counts. The rearrangement links TRBV24-1 to TRBJ2-5; perhaps TRBD2 as D (6 bases). There are 14 residues in the CDR3. V was cut by 0 bases and J by 4 bases, with 8 bases left in between. The germline CDR1 and CDR2 sequences are KGHDR and SFDVKD. The CDR3, as DNA: TGTGCCACCAGTGATTTGGGTAGCGGAGAGACCCAGTACTTC. This sequence encodes CATSDLGSGETQYF.

As concerns this clonotype: The CDR3 ends on some other residue instead of the conserved phenylalanine or tryptophan, so this is likely a read error. CDR3: CSAGALAGETQYL. The CDR3 DNA sequence: TGCAGTGCTGGGGCTCTAGCGGGAGAGACCCAGTACCTC. The rearrangement links TRBV20-1 to TRBJ2-5, with 8 nucleotides matching TRBD2. V was pared by 5 bases and J by 4 bases, with 6 bases of the junction left unmatched. The CDR3 sequence is 13 residues long. Germline values: CDR1 DFQATT, CDR2 SNEGSKA (reference sequence).

This rearrangement joins TRBV24-1 to TRBJ2-6; no firm D call. V was cut by 5 bases and J by 2 bases, with 3 bases left in between. Germline CDR1 KGHDR, CDR2 SFDVKD. There are 13 residues in the CDR3. The CDR3 DNA reads TGTGCCACCAGTGGGGCTGGGGCCAACGTCCTGACTTTC. As protein: CATSGAGANVLTF.

Concerning this clonotype itself: The conserved closing phenylalanine or tryptophan is absent in this CDR3, likely reflecting a read error. It is unclear where the CDR3 begins or ends on the DNA, so no DNA is shown, and the CDR3 is as TCRdb lists it. This rearrangement joins TRBV10-3 to TRBJ1-3. Germline CDR1 is ENHRY and CDR2 is SYGVKD. The CDR3 has 8 residues if both end residues are counted. CDR3 in amino acids: CAISERGT.

This clonotype was picked up many times. The chain links TRBV7-9 to TRBJ2-5, with 7 bases identical to TRBD1. Germline CDR1 reads SEHNR; CDR2 reads FQNEAQ (reference sequence). The CDR3 has 16 residues. V was clipped by 0 bases and J by 1 base; unmatched bases: 5. CDR3 sequence (DNA): TGTGCCAGCAGCTTAGCTAGAGGGGACAGCCAAGAGACCCAGTACTTC. It specifies CASSLARGDSQETQYF.

This chain joins TRBV4-1 and TRBJ1-1; tentatively, D is TRBD1 (6 bases). V was pared by 2 bases and J by 0 bases, with 13 bases between. Germline V gene sequence: CDR1 MGHRA, CDR2 YSYEKL. This CDR3 is 16 amino acids long. The DNA of the CDR3 is TGCGCCAGCAGCCAAAAGGGGGGACCCTTGAACACTGAAGCTTTCTTT. It specifies CASSQKGGPLNTEAFF.

The V call is TRBV19, the J call TRBJ2-7, with TRBD2 matching 7 bases. The V and J ends lost 3 bases and 6 bases, in that order; junction bases with no gene match: 8. This CDR3 has 14 residues. The germline CDR1 and CDR2 sequences are LNHDA and SQIVND (reference sequence). CDR3 region: CASSMGGRASEQYF. The CDR3, as DNA: TGTGCCAGTAGTATGGGTGGGAGGGCCTCCGAGCAGTACTTC.

V gene TRBV20-1 combines with J gene TRBJ2-7; tentative D call: TRBD1 (5 bases). Germline V CDR1 and CDR2: DFQATT, SNEGSKA (reference sequence). V was pared by 5 bases and J by 4 bases, with 15 bases between. The CDR3 runs to 13 residues. Here the CDR3 reads CSADDRNLYEQYF. CDR3 nucleotides: TGCAGTGCTGACGACAGAAATCTATACGAGCAGTACTTC.